Given below is one TCR beta chain in context. This clone's antigen is unknown. The input lacks base qualities; no much larger clone sits a single base away. The sample belongs to a study of blood T cell repertoires in COVID-19 (dated by TCRdb to about 2020). With respect to the entire study: Collaborator samples came from the United States, Italy and Spain and covered acute and convalescent phases of COVID-19. Where available, HLA class I and class II types were obtained from metadata supplied by the sample provider rather than from assay-based typing. Sample metadata almost always included a de-identified subject ID, COVID-19 status, age in years and sex. The prospective study material was composed of cDNA or gDNA derived from T cells, B-cell-depleted T cells, or PBMCs. The dataset comprised deeply sampled blood TCRbeta repertoires from subjects exposed to, actively infected with, or recovered from COVID-19. The repertoires were released in a freely available public database meant as a resource for research on the immune response to SARS-CoV-2. Samples were obtained from the ongoing ImmuneRACE study (first 160 participants) and from 1,254 subjects provided by 6 global collaborators. Results the study describes overall, beyond this receptor: How much clinical and demographic metadata was included differed by source and by participant, and the metadata was provided uncurated.

TCRbeta CDR3 regions were amplified from genomic DNA using the immunoSEQ Assay, a bias-controlled multiplex PCR. On the study's bioinformatics: Within the assay, amplification of reference gene primers was used to estimate how many nucleated cells each sample contained. To quantify the absolute abundance of each unique TCRbeta CDR3 rearrangement, sequence reads were collapsed and filtered. For each sample, productive Simpson clonality was calculated as the square root of Simpson's diversity index over productive rearrangements. Held by TCRdb, this immuneACCESS table contains in-frame sequences only and omits some clones. Under half of the omission traces to an unresolved V gene where checked; the cause of the rest is unknown. V, J and clone size derive from that table, while D and trimming were established from the DNA sequence. The sample table records under 200,000 clones; around nine tenths of these occur just once. The ten largest account for roughly 3.4% of the sample.

CDR1 and CDR2 are read off the germline V gene as SGHRS and YFSETQ. The CDR3 contains 17 residues, cysteine and phenylalanine counted. The only DNA kept is the CDR3, 51 bases in frame from the first base. After removal of 0 bases from V and 0 bases from J, the junction retains 4 bases not matched to a gene. The collaborating institutions used their own protocols to collect whole blood in K2EDTA tubes. Collaborator samples were shipped for TCRbeta analysis as frozen whole blood, isolated PBMCs, or DNA extracted from either sample type. The sequenced material came from peripheral blood. The V and J segments used are TRBV5-1 and TRBJ2-2, with TRBD2 identical over 8 junction bases. This TCR was sampled from a man aged 70-80 years with acute or convalescent COVID-19. The nucleotides read TGCGCCAGCAGCTTGGCCGGGGGGGCCTCGAACACCGGGGAGCTGTTTTTT. Its protein product is CASSLAGGASNTGELFF.